This T cell receptor beta chain was recovered during a study of CD4 T cells in relation to SARS-CoV-2 and coronaviruses. Study at large: Negative control cultures got HIV-1 Nef peptides or no peptide.

Assay used: immunoSEQ multiplex PCR; TCRdb lists only in-frame clones, some missing. The sample lists tens of thousands of clones, roughly 70% occurring once. Details on this clone: No antigen is known for it.

Unexposed donor CD4+ T cells date from about 2011-2018, before the COVID-19 pandemic. Isolation of CD4+ T cells took place after about eleven days in culture. Germline CDR1 is LGHNA and CDR2 is YSLEER. This CDR3 spans 17 amino acids. The V end was cut by 0 bases, the J end by 2 bases, with 15 bases between. The receptor was derived from a human donor in good health. This rearrangement joins TRBV4-3 to TRBJ2-3; D is perhaps TRBD1 (6 bases). Sequenced: CD4+ T cells from PBMCs, cultured in vitro. CDR3 region: CASSQEIRGGNTDTQYF. In nucleotides, the CDR3 is TGCGCCAGCAGCCAAGAAATCAGGGGTGGGAACACAGATACGCAGTATTTT.